Listed below are T cell receptor beta chains from one sample, sequenced in a study of response to subunit inactivated influenza vaccine. TCRdb re-called the RT-PCR reads through MiXCR, storing one row per CDR3 protein. The sample holds about 160,000 distinct CDR3 sequences; approximately 12% are singletons and the top ten take roughly 33%. The sequencing used CD8+ T cells sorted from PBMCs, collected around 25 months after vaccination. These receptor sequences come from a man aged 45 to 70 who received an inactivated influenza vaccine. CDR3s include the opening cysteine and the closing phenylalanine or tryptophan. The order of the fields is V gene, clone size, D gene, J gene, CDR3 protein, CDR3 DNA. D genes are given only for firm matches. Size values are once, few and many counts, or a class for expanded clones, and some rows have none.

v_call: TRBV7-9; clone_size: many; d_call: -; j_call: TRBJ1-1; cdr3_aa: CASSLDRTNTEAFF; cdr3_nt: TGTGCCAGCAGCCTTGACAGGACGAACACTGAAGCTTTCTTT
v_call: TRBV6-2/TRBV6-3; clone_size: few; d_call: -; j_call: TRBJ1-2; cdr3_aa: CASSWRWDGHYGYTF; cdr3_nt: TGTGCCAGCAGTTGGAGATGGGACGGCCACTATGGCTACACCTTC
v_call: TRBV18; clone_size: few; d_call: -; j_call: TRBJ2-1; cdr3_aa: CASSPYRDSYNEQFF; cdr3_nt: TGTGCCAGCTCACCATATCGGGACTCCTACAATGAGCAGTTCTTC
v_call: TRBV10-2; clone_size: few; d_call: -; j_call: TRBJ2-5; cdr3_aa: CASSQSKETQYF; cdr3_nt: TGCGCCAGCAGTCAATCGAAAGAGACCCAGTACTTC
v_call: TRBV9; clone_size: few; d_call: -; j_call: TRBJ2-3; cdr3_aa: CASSAGDSTDTQYF; cdr3_nt: TGTGCCAGCAGCGCTGGGGATAGCACAGATACGCAGTATTTT
v_call: TRBV20-1; clone_size: -; d_call: TRBD2; j_call: TRBJ2-3; cdr3_aa: CSAILAGGSTDTQYF; cdr3_nt: TGCAGTGCAATACTAGCGGGAGGGAGCACAGATACGCAGTATTTT
v_call: TRBV28; clone_size: -; d_call: -; j_call: TRBJ2-3; cdr3_aa: CASSLNTGSTDTQYF; cdr3_nt: TGTGCCAGCAGTTTAAACACCGGGAGCACAGATACGCAGTATTTT
v_call: TRBV5-6; clone_size: many; d_call: -; j_call: TRBJ2-7; cdr3_aa: CASSLSRSSYEQYF; cdr3_nt: TGTGCCAGCAGCTTGTCCCGGTCCTCCTACGAGCAGTACTTC
v_call: TRBV10-3; clone_size: -; d_call: TRBD2; j_call: TRBJ2-7; cdr3_aa: CATEATGTSGLSYEQYF; cdr3_nt: TGTGCCACCGAAGCGACCGGGACTAGCGGCCTCTCCTACGAGCAGTACTTC
v_call: TRBV7-9; clone_size: few; d_call: -; j_call: TRBJ2-1; cdr3_aa: CASSFPRTGLINNEQFF; cdr3_nt: TGTGCCAGCAGCTTCCCCCGCACAGGGCTGATAAACAATGAGCAGTTCTTC
v_call: TRBV20-1; clone_size: many; d_call: -; j_call: TRBJ1-1; cdr3_aa: CSARGRLGNEAFF; cdr3_nt: TGCAGTGCTAGAGGAAGGTTGGGTAATGAAGCTTTCTTT
v_call: TRBV7-8; clone_size: few; d_call: TRBD2; j_call: TRBJ2-1; cdr3_aa: CASSLPGLAVHEQFF; cdr3_nt: TGTGCCAGCAGCTTGCCGGGACTAGCGGTCCATGAGCAGTTCTTC
v_call: TRBV3-1; clone_size: few; d_call: TRBD2; j_call: TRBJ2-7; cdr3_aa: CASSRDLAGNSNEQYF; cdr3_nt: TGTGCCAGCAGCCGCGATCTAGCGGGAAACTCTAACGAGCAGTACTTC
v_call: TRBV9; clone_size: few; d_call: -; j_call: TRBJ2-2; cdr3_aa: CASSPKQRWVSGELFF; cdr3_nt: TGTGCCAGCAGCCCGAAACAGCGGTGGGTCTCCGGGGAGCTGTTTTTT
v_call: TRBV28; clone_size: -; d_call: -; j_call: TRBJ2-1; cdr3_aa: CASSLVVYNEQFF; cdr3_nt: TGTGCCAGCAGTTTAGTTGTTTACAATGAGCAGTTCTTC
v_call: TRBV4-3; clone_size: -; d_call: TRBD2; j_call: TRBJ2-7; cdr3_aa: CASSQTSASSYEQYF; cdr3_nt: TGCGCCAGCAGCCAAACTAGCGCTAGCTCCTACGAGCAGTACTTC
v_call: TRBV12-3/TRBV12-4; clone_size: few; d_call: TRBD1; j_call: TRBJ2-1; cdr3_aa: CASSSITGGRDEQFF; cdr3_nt: TGTGCCAGCAGTTCTATAACAGGGGGCAGGGATGAGCAGTTCTTC
v_call: TRBV5-6; clone_size: few; d_call: -; j_call: TRBJ1-5; cdr3_aa: CASSFLGAPQHF; cdr3_nt: TGTGCCAGCAGCTTTCTGGGGGCTCCCCAGCATTTT
v_call: TRBV27; clone_size: few; d_call: TRBD1; j_call: TRBJ2-5; cdr3_aa: CASSLSYGTGQETQYF; cdr3_nt: TGTGCCAGCAGTTTATCTTATGGGACAGGACAAGAGACCCAGTACTTC
v_call: TRBV28; clone_size: few; d_call: -; j_call: TRBJ2-3; cdr3_aa: CASKFGMGADTQYF; cdr3_nt: TGTGCCAGCAAATTCGGTATGGGCGCAGATACGCAGTATTTT
v_call: TRBV6-2/TRBV6-3; clone_size: few; d_call: TRBD2; j_call: TRBJ2-3; cdr3_aa: CASSYPVETSGSRYTQYF; cdr3_nt: TGTGCCAGCAGTTACCCCGTCGAGACTAGCGGGAGCCGTTATACGCAGTATTTT
v_call: TRBV20-1; clone_size: medium-sized; d_call: -; j_call: TRBJ2-6; cdr3_aa: CSARDLTQADFSGANVLTF; cdr3_nt: TGCAGTGCTAGAGATCTAACGCAGGCGGATTTCTCTGGGGCCAACGTCCTGACTTTC
v_call: TRBV30; clone_size: -; d_call: TRBD1; j_call: TRBJ2-1; cdr3_aa: CAWSSGQGARGQFF; cdr3_nt: TGTGCCTGGAGTTCGGGACAGGGGGCGCGTGGGCAGTTCTTC
v_call: TRBV7-9; clone_size: few; d_call: -; j_call: TRBJ2-3; cdr3_aa: CASSSLSDTQYF; cdr3_nt: TGTGCCAGCAGCTCTCTTTCGGATACGCAGTATTTT
v_call: TRBV5-6; clone_size: few; d_call: TRBD2; j_call: TRBJ2-2; cdr3_aa: CASRTGTSGRAGELFF; cdr3_nt: TGTGCCAGCAGGACCGGGACTAGCGGGAGGGCCGGGGAGCTGTTTTTT
v_call: TRBV7-9; clone_size: few; d_call: -; j_call: TRBJ2-1; cdr3_aa: CASSPLGGLSSYNEQFF; cdr3_nt: TGTGCCAGCAGCCCCCTCGGGGGCCTCAGCTCCTACAATGAGCAGTTCTTC